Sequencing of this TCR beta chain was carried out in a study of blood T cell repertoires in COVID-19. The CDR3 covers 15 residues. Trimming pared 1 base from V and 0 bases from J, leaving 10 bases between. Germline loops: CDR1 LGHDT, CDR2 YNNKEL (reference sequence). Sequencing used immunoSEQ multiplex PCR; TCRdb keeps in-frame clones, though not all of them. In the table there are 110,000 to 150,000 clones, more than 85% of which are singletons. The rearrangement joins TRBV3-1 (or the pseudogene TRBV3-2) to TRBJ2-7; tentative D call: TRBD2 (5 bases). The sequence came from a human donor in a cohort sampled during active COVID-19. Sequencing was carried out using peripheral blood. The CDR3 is CASSQGGSSSYEQYF. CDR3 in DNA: TGTGCCAGCAGCCAAGGAGGGAGCAGCTCCTACGAGCAGTACTTC.